This is a list of T cell receptor beta chains from one sample in a study of breast tumors, draining lymph nodes, adjacent tissues. MiXCR, applied by TCRdb to the multiplex PCR reads, yields one record per CDR3 protein. The sample lists around 140,000 distinct CDR3 sequences, approximately 20% occurring once. The sample was axillary lymph node tissue. The receptor set was obtained from a female donor with breast cancer. Some clones in this sample may be carry-over from other donors' samples. Both conserved end residues are part of each CDR3. D genes are given only for firm matches. A clone size is listed for some rows: how often the clone was seen (once, few, many), or a class if it is expanded.

v_gene	d_gene	abundance	j_gene	CDR3nt	CDR3aa
TRBV12-3/TRBV12-4	NA	many	TRBJ2-5	TGTGCCAGCAGTTTTGGTGGCAGTAAAGAGACCCAGTACTTC	CASSFGGSKETQYF
TRBV28	NA	many	TRBJ2-7	TGTGCCAGTCGTGGGGGCGCGTTTTACGAGCAGTACTTC	CASRGGAFYEQYF
TRBV12-3/TRBV12-4	TRBD2	NA	TRBJ2-1	TGTGCCAGCAGTTGGGGGATCAGCGGGAGGGGAGGTGAGCAGTTCTTC	CASSWGISGRGGEQFF
TRBV5-8	TRBD1	few	TRBJ1-2	TGTGCCAGCAGCCCCCCGGGACAGGGGAGGTATGGCTACACCTTC	CASSPPGQGRYGYTF
TRBV9	TRBD2	many	TRBJ2-1	TGTGCCAGCAGCGTAGGTACTAGCGGGACGGGTGAGCAGTTCTTC	CASSVGTSGTGEQFF
TRBV10-3	NA	many	TRBJ1-5	TGTGCCATCAGTGAGTCTGGGGGGCAGCCCCAGCATTTT	CAISESGGQPQHF
TRBV6-6	NA	NA	TRBJ2-7	TGTGCCAGCACCTACCCAGCGGTGCAGTACTTC	CASTYPAVQYF
TRBV19	NA	few	TRBJ2-5	TGTGCCAGTAGTCCGCTGGGACGCCCCCAAGAGACCCAGTACTTC	CASSPLGRPQETQYF
TRBV5-1	TRBD1	many	TRBJ2-5	TGCGCCAGCAGCCGCGGGACAGGAGAGACCCAGTACTTC	CASSRGTGETQYF
TRBV7-2	NA	many	TRBJ1-2	TGTGCCAGCAGCTCCCAACCGGGGGACACACGCTATGGCTACACCTTC	CASSSQPGDTRYGYTF
TRBV7-9	TRBD2	many	TRBJ2-2	TGTGCCAGCAGCTTAACTAGCGGGAACACCGGGGAGCTGTTTTTT	CASSLTSGNTGELFF
TRBV10-3	TRBD2	many	TRBJ2-7	TGTGCCATCGGGACTAGCGGGGGAATCTACGAGCAGTACTTC	CAIGTSGGIYEQYF
TRBV10-3	TRBD2	many	TRBJ2-3	TGTGCCATCAGTGGTGGGACTAGCGGGACGTACACAGATACGCAGTATTTT	CAISGGTSGTYTDTQYF